Listed below are T cell receptor beta chains from one sample, sequenced in a study of tumor-infiltrating lymphocytes in oesophageal squamous cell carcinoma. TCRdb re-called the PCR reads with MiXCR, one entry per CDR3 protein. The sample contains around 22,000 distinct CDR3 sequences, around 40% of which appear only once. Sequenced sample: esophageal tumor tissue. The source is a male donor with esophageal squamous cell carcinoma. Both conserved end residues are part of each CDR3. D genes are given only for firm matches. The listing skips clone size in some rows; elsewhere it reads once, few, many or a size class.

V gene	J gene	D gene	clone size	CDR3 DNA	CDR3 protein
TRBV10-3	TRBJ2-5	-	few	TGTGCCATCAGTGAGTCGGACCTGGATGGGGAGACCCAGTACTTC	CAISESDLDGETQYF
TRBV2	TRBJ2-3	TRBD2	few	TGTGCCAGGACTAGCGGGGGGGCCAGGACAGATACGCAGTATTTT	CARTSGGARTDTQYF
TRBV7-2	TRBJ1-6	-	-	TGTGCCAGCAGCTTTTCCGGGCCTGCCTACGAGAAGTACTTT	CASSFSGPAYEKYF
TRBV6-6	TRBJ2-1	-	-	TGTGCCAGCAGTTACCCGGGACGCTCCTACAATGAGCAGTTCTTC	CASSYPGRSYNEQFF
TRBV6-6	TRBJ1-2	-	few	TGTGCCAGCATGGAACAGTTTGTCGGGGGTAGCTACACCTTC	CASMEQFVGGSYTF
TRBV12-3/TRBV12-4	TRBJ1-6	-	many	TGTGCCAGCGGCACCGGGACTGTCTCACCCCTCCACTTT	CASGTGTVSPLHF
TRBV7-3	TRBJ2-1	-	medium-sized	TGTGCCAGCAGCTTAGCGACCGGAAGCTCCTACAATGAGCAGTTCTTC	CASSLATGSSYNEQFF
TRBV4-1	TRBJ2-4	-	many	TGCGCCAGCAGCCAAGATATAAGGATGATGTCCAAAAACATTCAGTACTTC	CASSQDIRMMSKNIQYF
TRBV19	TRBJ2-1	-	-	TGTGCCACTAGGGGGAACTCCTACAATGAGCAGTTCTTC	CATRGNSYNEQFF
TRBV12-3/TRBV12-4	TRBJ2-3	-	-	TGTGCCAGCAGCCTCGGAACGGGGAGCACAGATACGCAGTATTTT	CASSLGTGSTDTQYF
TRBV19	TRBJ2-7	TRBD2	many	TGTGCCAGTAGTAACATTCTTCTAGCGGGAGGTGGCGAGCAGTACTTC	CASSNILLAGGGEQYF
TRBV30	TRBJ2-5	-	-	TGTGCCTGGAGGTCCTCCTACCAAGAGACCCAGTACTTC	CAWRSSYQETQYF
TRBV27	TRBJ2-3	-	many	TGTGCCAGCAGTCGGATACCACACACCTCAGATACGCAGTATTTT	CASSRIPHTSDTQYF
TRBV6-1	TRBJ2-3	-	-	TGTGCCAGCAGTACCCTGACCGGTTACACAGATACGCAGTATTTT	CASSTLTGYTDTQYF
TRBV7-8	TRBJ2-2	TRBD2	few	TGTGCCAGCAGCCGACTAGCGGGGGCGACAAACACCGGGGAGCTGTTTTTT	CASSRLAGATNTGELFF
TRBV28	TRBJ1-5	-	-	TGTGCCAGCAGTGTGGTGGGGGCGCTTCGGCAGCCCCAGCATTTT	CASSVVGALRQPQHF
TRBV7-9	TRBJ2-1	TRBD1	once	TGTGCCAGCAGCTTCCTCGGGGACAGCTACAATGAGCAGTTCTTC	CASSFLGDSYNEQFF
TRBV12-3/TRBV12-4	TRBJ2-7	-	many	TGTGCCAGCAGTTTATATCTGGGCAGGGGGGAAGCCTACGAGCAGTACTTC	CASSLYLGRGEAYEQYF
TRBV14	TRBJ2-4	TRBD2	-	TGTGCCAGCAGCCCCGGACTAGCAAAGGGATTAGCCAAAAACATTCAGTACTTC	CASSPGLAKGLAKNIQYF
TRBV7-4	TRBJ2-5	TRBD1	-	TGTGCCAGCAGCTTATTACAGGGGGCCCTGTTCCAAGAGACCCAGTACTTC	CASSLLQGALFQETQYF
TRBV6-6	TRBJ2-2	TRBD2	-	TGTGCCAGCAGTTACTCCCCGGGGGGGCCGAAGAGCACCGGGGAGCTGTTTTTT	CASSYSPGGPKSTGELFF
TRBV5-1	TRBJ2-2	-	few	TGCGCCAGCGGGCCCCGGGCTCAGTCCACCGGGGAGCTGTTTTTT	CASGPRAQSTGELFF
TRBV10-1	TRBJ2-2	TRBD2	many	TGCGCCAGCAGTGCGGATAGCGGGAGTGGGGTCACCGGGGAGCTGTTTTTT	CASSADSGSGVTGELFF
TRBV5-1	TRBJ2-7	TRBD2	few	TGCGCCAGCAGCTTGGCTAGCGGAACCTACGAGCAGTACTTC	CASSLASGTYEQYF
TRBV7-2	TRBJ2-3	TRBD2	-	TGTGCCAGCAGCTTGAGTGGCTCGGGAGGGCCCCCAGATACGCAGTATTTT	CASSLSGSGGPPDTQYF
TRBV5-6	TRBJ2-7	TRBD1	many	TGTGCCAGCAGCTCGGGAACAGGGGTCTACTCCTACGAGCAGTACTTC	CASSSGTGVYSYEQYF